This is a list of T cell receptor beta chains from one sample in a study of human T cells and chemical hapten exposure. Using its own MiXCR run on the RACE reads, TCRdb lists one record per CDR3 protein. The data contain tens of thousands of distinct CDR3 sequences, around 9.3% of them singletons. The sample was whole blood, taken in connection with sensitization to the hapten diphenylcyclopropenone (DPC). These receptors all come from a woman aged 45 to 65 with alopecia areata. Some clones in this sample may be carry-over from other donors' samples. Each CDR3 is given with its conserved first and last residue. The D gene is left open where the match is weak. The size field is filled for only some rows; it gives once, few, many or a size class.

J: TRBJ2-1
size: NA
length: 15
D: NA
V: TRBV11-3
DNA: TGTGCCAGCAGCCCGACTCCCCCCATTGTGAATGAGCAGTTCTTC
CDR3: CASSPTPPIVNEQFF

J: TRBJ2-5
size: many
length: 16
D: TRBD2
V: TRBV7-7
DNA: TGTGCCAGCAGCCCAGGCGGACTAGCGGGAAAAGAGACCCAGTACTTC
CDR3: CASSPGGLAGKETQYF

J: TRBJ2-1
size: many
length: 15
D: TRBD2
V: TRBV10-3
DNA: TGTGCCATCAGTGAGTCTATAGCGGGAACCGTTGAGCAGTTCTTC
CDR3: CAISESIAGTVEQFF

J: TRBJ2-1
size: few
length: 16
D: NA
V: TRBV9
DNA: TGTGCCAGCAGCGTAGAGTTGGGAGTTCCGTACAATGAGCAGTTCTTC
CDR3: CASSVELGVPYNEQFF

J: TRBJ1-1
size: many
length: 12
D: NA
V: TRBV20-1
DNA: TGCAGTGCCCCGGGGGCGGGCTTGGAAGCTTTCTTT
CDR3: CSAPGAGLEAFF

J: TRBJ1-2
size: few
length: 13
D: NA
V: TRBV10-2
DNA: TGCGCCAGCAGTGAGTCTTCAGGCTATGGCTACACCTTC
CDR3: CASSESSGYGYTF

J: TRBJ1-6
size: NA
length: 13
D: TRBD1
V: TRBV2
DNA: TGTGCCAGCAGCCTCGGACAGGATTCACCCCTCCACTTT
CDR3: CASSLGQDSPLHF

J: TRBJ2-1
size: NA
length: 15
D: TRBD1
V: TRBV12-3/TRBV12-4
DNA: TGTGCCAGCAGTGGACAGGGGAGCTCCTACAATGAGCAGTTCTTC
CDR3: CASSGQGSSYNEQFF

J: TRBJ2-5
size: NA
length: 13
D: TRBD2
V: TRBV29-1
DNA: TGCAGCGTTGAAGGGACTAGGGAGGAGACCCAGTACTTC
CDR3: CSVEGTREETQYF

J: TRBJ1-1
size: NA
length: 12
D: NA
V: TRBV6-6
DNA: TGTGCCAGCAAAAAGGACAGTCTTGAAGCTTTCTTT
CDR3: CASKKDSLEAFF

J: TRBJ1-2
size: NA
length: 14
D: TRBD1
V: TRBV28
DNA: TGTGCCAGCACCCAACAGGGGGTAGGCTATGGCTACACCTTC
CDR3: CASTQQGVGYGYTF

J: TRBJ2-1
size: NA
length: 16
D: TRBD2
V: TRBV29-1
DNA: TGCAGCGTTACCTCTTCTCTAGCGGGAGGCTACAATGAGCAGTTCTTC
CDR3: CSVTSSLAGGYNEQFF

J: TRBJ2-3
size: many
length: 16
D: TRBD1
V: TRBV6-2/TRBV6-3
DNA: TGTGCCAGCAATAATCACCGACAGGGGCGCACAGATACGCAGTATTTT
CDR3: CASNNHRQGRTDTQYF

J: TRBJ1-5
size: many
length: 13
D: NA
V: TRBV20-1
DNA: TGCAGTGCTTTCCAGGGGTTTGATCAGCCCCAGCATTTT
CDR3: CSAFQGFDQPQHF

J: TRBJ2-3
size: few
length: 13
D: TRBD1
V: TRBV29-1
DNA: TGCAGCGTTGAAGTACAGGGGACAGATACGCAGTATTTT
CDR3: CSVEVQGTDTQYF

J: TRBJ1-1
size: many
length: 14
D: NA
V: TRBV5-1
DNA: TGCGCCAGCAGCTTGGGGGACGCGAACACTGAAGCTTTCTTT
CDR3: CASSLGDANTEAFF

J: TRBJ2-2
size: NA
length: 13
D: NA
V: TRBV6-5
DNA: TGTGCCAGCAGACCCCAGGGTCCCGGGGAGCTGTTTTTT
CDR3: CASRPQGPGELFF

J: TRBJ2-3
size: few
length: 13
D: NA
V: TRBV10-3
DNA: TGTGCCATCAGGGCGATCAGCACAGATACGCAGTATTTT
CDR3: CAIRAISTDTQYF